This T cell receptor (beta chain) was observed in a study of OX40 agonist ivuxolimab in advanced cancers. The overall study: Partial responses occurred in Three dose-escalation patients, one with hepatocellular carcinoma and two with cutaneous melanoma.

Some clones are missing from TCRdb's copy, which holds only in-frame ones; the method was immunoSEQ multiplex PCR. The repertoire holds more than 50,000 clones, with around 83% as singletons. About this clone: Its antigen is undetermined.

Notes on the study in general: Expanded clones were, on average, more numerous in CD8+ T cells than in CD4+. Partial responders dosed at 0.1-3.0 mg/kg displayed clonal expansion ranking among the lowest.

The CDR3 loop spans 13 amino acids. V was pared by 0 bases and J by 12 bases, with 12 bases between. The germline gives CDR1 SGHTA, CDR2 FQGNSA. This receptor was taken from an adult with an advanced solid tumor such as melanoma, head and neck, liver or kidney cancer. This sequence joins TRBV7-2 and TRBJ2-1, with D tentatively TRBD1 (5 bases). The starting material was CD4+ or CD8+ T cells sorted from blood, obtained in a trial of the OX40 agonist ivuxolimab. The CDR3 spells CASSLAPQDPQFF. The CDR3 DNA reads TGTGCCAGCAGCTTAGCCCCACAGGACCCGCAGTTCTTC.